This T cell receptor beta chain was identified in a study of T cell responses to AZD1222 COVID-19 vaccine. Findings and limits, study-wide: There were mostly white British donors and more females than males, and clonal diversity was possibly underestimated. Increases in Spike-specific TCR breadth and depth were seen after two AZD1222 doses. Spike-spanning, vaccine-associated CD4 TCRs were dominant at 160-218 and 743-854.

Of note for this clone: Its specificity is not known.

Samples with a second dose at about 4 or about 12 weeks were pooled together. TCRdb's table, derived via immunoSEQ multiplex PCR, lists solely in-frame clones and lacks some. The sample contains under 130,000 clones, 85% to 90% of which appear only once. This TCR was sampled from an adult who received the AZD1222 COVID-19 vaccine. The sequencing here drew on peripheral blood, taken 28 days after the second AZD1222 dose.

The CDR3 spells CATSRGQGQPNTEAFF. Here the CDR3 DNA reads TGTGCCACCAGCAGAGGACAGGGACAGCCGAACACTGAAGCTTTCTTT. The chain combines TRBV15 with TRBJ1-1; TRBD1 matches 7 bases. Trimming at V came to 1 base and at J to 1 base, leaving 6 bases not matched to a gene. Germline CDR1 is LNHNV and CDR2 is YYDKDF (reference sequence). The length of the CDR3 is 16 residues.